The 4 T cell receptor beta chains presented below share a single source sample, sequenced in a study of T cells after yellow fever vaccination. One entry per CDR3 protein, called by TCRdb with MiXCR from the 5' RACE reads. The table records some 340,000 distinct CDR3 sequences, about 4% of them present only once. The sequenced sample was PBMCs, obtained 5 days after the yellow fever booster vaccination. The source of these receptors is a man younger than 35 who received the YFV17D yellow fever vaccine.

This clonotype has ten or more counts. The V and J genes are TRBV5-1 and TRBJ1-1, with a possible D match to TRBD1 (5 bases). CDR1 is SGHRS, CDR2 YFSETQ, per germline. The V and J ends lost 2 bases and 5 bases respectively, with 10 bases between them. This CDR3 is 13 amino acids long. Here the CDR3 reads CASSFLGGTEAFF. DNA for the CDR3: TGCGCCAGCAGCTTCTTGGGGGGTACTGAAGCTTTCTTT. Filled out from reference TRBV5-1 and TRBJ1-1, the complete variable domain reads KAGVTQTPRYLIKTRGQQVTLSCSPISGHRSVSWYQQTPGQGLQFLFEYFSETQRNKGNFPGRFSGRQFSNSRSEMNVSTLELGDSALYLCASSFLGGTEAFFGQGTRLTVV.

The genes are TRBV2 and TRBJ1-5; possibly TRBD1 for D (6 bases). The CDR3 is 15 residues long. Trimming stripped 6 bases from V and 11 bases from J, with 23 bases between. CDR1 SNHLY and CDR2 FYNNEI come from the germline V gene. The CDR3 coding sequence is TGTGCCAGCAGCGAGATACAGGGCTACCGGGAGGCCCAGCATTTT. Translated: CASSEIQGYREAQHF.

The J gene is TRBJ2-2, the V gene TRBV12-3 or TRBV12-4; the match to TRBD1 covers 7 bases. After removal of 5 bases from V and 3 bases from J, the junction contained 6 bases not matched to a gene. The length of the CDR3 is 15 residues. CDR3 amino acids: CASSPPGQYTGELFF. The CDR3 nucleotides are TGTGCCAGCAGTCCACCGGGACAGTACACCGGGGAGCTGTTTTTT.

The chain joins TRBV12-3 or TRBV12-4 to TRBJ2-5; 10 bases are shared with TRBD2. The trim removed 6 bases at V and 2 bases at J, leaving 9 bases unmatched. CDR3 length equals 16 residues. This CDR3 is CASSPSGGAGQETQYF. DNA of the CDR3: TGTGCCAGCAGCCCCAGCGGGGGGGCTGGACAAGAGACCCAGTACTTC.